The rows below give T cell receptor beta chains drawn from one sample of a study of T cell responses to AZD1222 COVID-19 vaccine. The repertoire was sequenced with immunoSEQ multiplex PCR; TCRdb's copy has only in-frame clones and lacks some. Altogether 100,000 to 120,000 clones are present, around 90% being singletons, with the ten largest covering roughly 15%. This sample comprised peripheral blood, obtained 28 days after the second AZD1222 dose. These receptor sequences come from an adult who received the AZD1222 COVID-19 vaccine. CDR3s include the opening cysteine and the closing phenylalanine or tryptophan. A D gene is named only where the DNA matches it firmly. Only some rows state a clone size, as once, few, many or a class for expanded clones.

CDR3 DNA: TGTGCCAGCAGTCACCAGACAGGGGGCAATTTTAAAGCTTTCTTT
CDR3 protein: CASSHQTGGNFKAFF
V gene: TRBV6-5
J gene: TRBJ1-1
clone size: -
D gene: TRBD1

CDR3 DNA: TGTGCCAGCAGTGAAATGGGGTCCCGAAGGAACACTGAAGCTTTCTTT
CDR3 protein: CASSEMGSRRNTEAFF
V gene: TRBV6-1
J gene: TRBJ1-1
clone size: -
D gene: -

CDR3 DNA: TGTGCCAGCAGTTCCGTTATAGGGTCCTGGTCTCTGGGAGCCAACGTCCTGACTTTC
CDR3 protein: CASSSVIGSWSLGANVLTF
V gene: TRBV27
J gene: TRBJ2-6
clone size: once
D gene: -

CDR3 DNA: TGTGCCAGCAGCTTACGGGGGGTTCTAACCGAGCAGTTCTTC
CDR3 protein: CASSLRGVLTEQFF
V gene: TRBV7-9
J gene: TRBJ2-1
clone size: -
D gene: TRBD2

CDR3 DNA: TGTGCCTGGAGTCTGACTCTATACGAGCAGTACTTC
CDR3 protein: CAWSLTLYEQYF
V gene: TRBV30
J gene: TRBJ2-7
clone size: -
D gene: -

CDR3 DNA: TGCAGCGTTGGGACATCTGGAAACACCATATATTTT
CDR3 protein: CSVGTSGNTIYF
V gene: TRBV29-1
J gene: TRBJ1-3
clone size: -
D gene: -

CDR3 DNA: TGCGCCAGCAGCTTGGAATCGAGCACTGAAGCTTTCTTT
CDR3 protein: CASSLESSTEAFF
V gene: TRBV5-1
J gene: TRBJ1-1
clone size: -
D gene: -

CDR3 DNA: TGTGCCAGCAGCCCCCGGGGGGTATATGGCTACACCTTC
CDR3 protein: CASSPRGVYGYTF
V gene: TRBV27
J gene: TRBJ1-2
clone size: -
D gene: -

CDR3 DNA: TGCAGCGTAGAGACAGGGAATGGTGGCTACACCTTC
CDR3 protein: CSVETGNGGYTF
V gene: TRBV29-1
J gene: TRBJ1-2
clone size: -
D gene: TRBD1

CDR3 DNA: TGTGCCAGCACCGCGGACAGGACCCAAGAGACCCAGTACTTC
CDR3 protein: CASTADRTQETQYF
V gene: TRBV11-2
J gene: TRBJ2-5
clone size: -
D gene: TRBD1

CDR3 DNA: TGTGCCTGGAGTGGGACAGGTTCTGCCTACGAGCAGTACTTC
CDR3 protein: CAWSGTGSAYEQYF
V gene: TRBV30
J gene: TRBJ2-7
clone size: -
D gene: TRBD1

CDR3 DNA: TGTGCCAGCAGTGCGTGGGAACCGAGGTCCCACCGGGCCAAAAACATTCAGTACTTC
CDR3 protein: CASSAWEPRSHRAKNIQYF
V gene: TRBV28
J gene: TRBJ2-4
clone size: -
D gene: -

CDR3 DNA: TGTGCCAGCAGCCAATACATGAACACTGAAGCTTTCTTT
CDR3 protein: CASSQYMNTEAFF
V gene: TRBV14
J gene: TRBJ1-1
clone size: -
D gene: -

CDR3 DNA: TGTGCCAGCAGCCCGGGACTAGCGGGACATGGGCAGTTCTTC
CDR3 protein: CASSPGLAGHGQFF
V gene: TRBV7-8
J gene: TRBJ2-1
clone size: -
D gene: TRBD2

CDR3 DNA: TGTGCCAGCACCTCCGAGGGGAGCATTCAGTACTTC
CDR3 protein: CASTSEGSIQYF
V gene: TRBV7-9
J gene: TRBJ2-4
clone size: -
D gene: -

CDR3 DNA: TGTGCCAGCAGCGTGGGACAGGGGCACACTGAAGCTTTCTTT
CDR3 protein: CASSVGQGHTEAFF
V gene: TRBV5-6
J gene: TRBJ1-1
clone size: -
D gene: TRBD1

CDR3 DNA: TGTGCCAGCAGCTTCTCAGAGGGGGACACTGAAGCTTTCTTT
CDR3 protein: CASSFSEGDTEAFF
V gene: TRBV11-1
J gene: TRBJ1-1
clone size: -
D gene: -

CDR3 DNA: TGTGCCAGCAGTTTAGGAAGCATGAACACTGAAGCTTTCTTT
CDR3 protein: CASSLGSMNTEAFF
V gene: TRBV27
J gene: TRBJ1-1
clone size: -
D gene: -

CDR3 DNA: TGTGCCAGCAGTTCAGAGTCGAACACTGAAGCTTTCTTT
CDR3 protein: CASSSESNTEAFF
V gene: TRBV7-3
J gene: TRBJ1-1
clone size: -
D gene: -

CDR3 DNA: TGTGCCAGCTCACCAAGAGAGGACGGACATGAAAAACTGTTTTTT
CDR3 protein: CASSPREDGHEKLFF
V gene: TRBV18
J gene: TRBJ1-4
clone size: -
D gene: -

CDR3 DNA: TGCGCCAGCAGCCCCCGGACAGTATCGACAGATACGCAGTATTTT
CDR3 protein: CASSPRTVSTDTQYF
V gene: TRBV10-1
J gene: TRBJ2-3
clone size: -
D gene: -

CDR3 DNA: TGCGCCAGCAGCTTGGGCGGAAATAGCAATCAGCCCCAGCATTTT
CDR3 protein: CASSLGGNSNQPQHF
V gene: TRBV5-1
J gene: TRBJ1-5
clone size: -
D gene: -

CDR3 DNA: TGTGCCAGCAGTGAAGGGCTCGGGATGGGGGAGCAGAGGGCTTTCTTT
CDR3 protein: CASSEGLGMGEQRAFF
V gene: TRBV25-1
J gene: TRBJ1-1
clone size: -
D gene: -

CDR3 DNA: TGTGCCGGAACAGGGGCCGGGGGCTACACCTTC
CDR3 protein: CAGTGAGGYTF
V gene: TRBV5-4
J gene: TRBJ1-2
clone size: -
D gene: TRBD1

CDR3 DNA: TGTGCCAGCAGCCCTAGAAGCTCTGGAAACACCATATATTTT
CDR3 protein: CASSPRSSGNTIYF
V gene: TRBV3-1/TRBV3-2
J gene: TRBJ1-3
clone size: -
D gene: -

CDR3 DNA: TGTGCCAGCAGCTCGTTAGCGGGAGTTACCTACAATGAGCAGTTCTTC
CDR3 protein: CASSSLAGVTYNEQFF
V gene: TRBV7-9
J gene: TRBJ2-1
clone size: once
D gene: TRBD2

CDR3 DNA: TGCGCCAGCAGCCCCGGCGGCCTCAGGACAGATACGCAGTATTTT
CDR3 protein: CASSPGGLRTDTQYF
V gene: TRBV5-1
J gene: TRBJ2-3
clone size: -
D gene: -

CDR3 DNA: TGCGCCAGCAGCCTGACAGGAAGCAATCAGCCCCAGCATTTT
CDR3 protein: CASSLTGSNQPQHF
V gene: TRBV5-1
J gene: TRBJ1-5
clone size: once
D gene: -

CDR3 DNA: TGTGCCATCAAATCCCTAGGGCCCTCCGGATATGAAGCTTTCTTT
CDR3 protein: CAIKSLGPSGYEAFF
V gene: TRBV10-3
J gene: TRBJ1-1
clone size: few
D gene: -

CDR3 DNA: TGTGCCAGCAGCCAACGGTTCAGTTCCCAAGAGACCCAGTACTTC
CDR3 protein: CASSQRFSSQETQYF
V gene: TRBV14
J gene: TRBJ2-5
clone size: -
D gene: -

CDR3 DNA: TGTGCCAGCAGCCCCTACCAAGAGACCCAGTACTTC
CDR3 protein: CASSPYQETQYF
V gene: TRBV7-2
J gene: TRBJ2-5
clone size: -
D gene: -

CDR3 DNA: TGTGCCAGCAGTGAAGGACGTACTGAAGCTTTCTTT
CDR3 protein: CASSEGRTEAFF
V gene: TRBV2
J gene: TRBJ1-1
clone size: few
D gene: -

CDR3 DNA: TGTGCCAGCAGTTACTCGGGGAGTATAGGGACTGAAGCTTTCTTT
CDR3 protein: CASSYSGSIGTEAFF
V gene: TRBV6-5
J gene: TRBJ1-1
clone size: -
D gene: -

CDR3 DNA: TGTGCCAGCAGCTTAGGCGGTAGCACAGATACGCAGTATTTT
CDR3 protein: CASSLGGSTDTQYF
V gene: TRBV11-3
J gene: TRBJ2-3
clone size: -
D gene: -

CDR3 DNA: TGTGCCAGCAGCCCGGACAGGGTTTTCGAGCAGTACTTC
CDR3 protein: CASSPDRVFEQYF
V gene: TRBV6-2/TRBV6-3
J gene: TRBJ2-7
clone size: -
D gene: TRBD1

CDR3 DNA: TGTGCCAGCATCAAAACAGGGACAGATACGCAGTATTTT
CDR3 protein: CASIKTGTDTQYF
V gene: TRBV27
J gene: TRBJ2-3
clone size: -
D gene: -

CDR3 DNA: TGTGCCAGCAGCCCAACCGGAGAGGCAGGAGAGTACACTGAAGCTTTCTTT
CDR3 protein: CASSPTGEAGEYTEAFF
V gene: TRBV4-2
J gene: TRBJ1-1
clone size: once
D gene: -

CDR3 DNA: TGTGCCAGCAGCCCAGGGAGCAATCAGCCCCAGCATTTT
CDR3 protein: CASSPGSNQPQHF
V gene: TRBV7-9
J gene: TRBJ1-5
clone size: -
D gene: -

CDR3 DNA: TGTGCCAGCAGCAACGGGGGGTTGGGGGAGACCCAGTACTTC
CDR3 protein: CASSNGGLGETQYF
V gene: TRBV21-1
J gene: TRBJ2-5
clone size: -
D gene: -

CDR3 DNA: TGCGCCAGCAGCCACGCACAGGGGGCACAAGAGACCCAGTACTTC
CDR3 protein: CASSHAQGAQETQYF
V gene: TRBV4-1
J gene: TRBJ2-5
clone size: -
D gene: TRBD1

CDR3 DNA: TGTGCCAGCATGCGCGCGGGGGGGACCTACGAGCAGTACTTC
CDR3 protein: CASMRAGGTYEQYF
V gene: TRBV6-5
J gene: TRBJ2-7
clone size: -
D gene: TRBD2

CDR3 DNA: TGTGCCAGCCTAGATTGGATTTATAACACTGAAGCTTTCTTT
CDR3 protein: CASLDWIYNTEAFF
V gene: TRBV6-5
J gene: TRBJ1-1
clone size: -
D gene: -

CDR3 DNA: TGTGCCAGCAGCGTAAACGGACGACAGCCCCAGCATTTT
CDR3 protein: CASSVNGRQPQHF
V gene: TRBV6-2/TRBV6-3
J gene: TRBJ1-5
clone size: few
D gene: -

CDR3 DNA: TGTGCCAGCAGCTACCCAGGGGGCGGTGGCTACACCTTC
CDR3 protein: CASSYPGGGGYTF
V gene: TRBV11-3
J gene: TRBJ1-2
clone size: -
D gene: TRBD1

CDR3 DNA: TGTGCCAGTAGTCAGACAGACGTCTATGGCTACACCTTC
CDR3 protein: CASSQTDVYGYTF
V gene: TRBV19
J gene: TRBJ1-2
clone size: -
D gene: -